This entry features one T cell receptor beta chain sequence. This table comes from immunoSEQ multiplex PCR, and its TCRdb copy is limited to in-frame clones, with some not included. The sample lists tens of thousands of clones; about 83% were seen once. This entry comes from a study of radiotherapy plus CTLA-4 blockade in lung cancer. Study-wide background: 18% of patients responded objectively, and 25% to 40% achieved disease control.

Between the trimmed V and J ends, which lost 0 bases and 2 bases, there was a span of 9 bases. The germline V gene has CDR1 SGHRS and CDR2 YFSETQ. The CDR3 spans 14 residues. This sequence originates from a human donor with non-small cell lung cancer whose response to radiotherapy plus ipilimumab could not be evaluated. The sample here was peripheral blood, taken from a patient treated with radiotherapy plus ipilimumab. V gene TRBV5-1 combines with J gene TRBJ2-7; D is uncertain. The CDR3 bases are TGCGCCAGCAGCTTGGTGCCTGGCACCTACGAGCAGTACTTC. Translated: CASSLVPGTYEQYF.